The 23 T cell receptor beta chains below come from one sample, sequenced in a study of shared clonotypes between healthy human individuals. TCRdb keeps only in-frame clones here, not all; method: immunoSEQ multiplex PCR. The sample contains over 850,000 clones, around 78% of which appear only once. The sample was memory CD4+ T cells from PBMCs. Noted subset: CD45RA-negative fraction. These receptors came from a man between 18 and 29 years old in good health. Some clones in this sample may be carry-over from other donors' samples.

This chain connects TRBV29-1 to TRBJ2-3; 9 bases are shared with TRBD2. The CDR3 covers 17 residues. CDR1 and CDR2 from the germline V gene are SQVTM and ANQGSEA. The V gene end was trimmed by 2 bases and the J gene end by 2 bases; junction bases not matched to a gene: 11. In nucleotides, the CDR3 is TGCAGCGTTGAAAGGTGGTTGGGACTAGCACACACAGATACGCAGTATTTT. Translated, it gives CSVERWLGLAHTDTQYF.

This sequence joins TRBV28 and TRBJ1-2; 8 bases fit TRBD1. Per germline, CDR1 MDHEN and CDR2 SYDVKM. The V and J ends lost 6 bases and 7 bases, in that order; junction bases with no gene match: 16. The CDR3 is 16 residues long. The CDR3 loop reads CASRTRTGWMYSGYTF. The CDR3 region has the DNA TGTGCCAGCAGGACTCGGACAGGGTGGATGTATAGTGGCTACACCTTC.

The chain uses TRBV5-1 and TRBJ2-2, with D perhaps TRBD2 (5 bases). V lost 4 bases and J lost 4, with 14 bases in between. The CDR3 contains 15 residues. The germline CDR1 and CDR2 sequences are SGHRS and YFSETQ. In nucleotides, the CDR3 is TGCGCCAGCAGCCCCCTTGGAGGTGGCACCGGGGAGCTGTTTTTT. Translation gives CASSPLGGGTGELFF.

This clone has only a few counts. The chain uses TRBV4-1 and TRBJ2-7, with TRBD2 matching 7 bases. Losses at the gene ends were 4 bases for V and 0 bases for J; bases not matched to a gene: 6. Germline V gene sequence: CDR1 MGHRA, CDR2 YSYEKL. The CDR3 length is 15 residues. The CDR3 reads CASSRDGGYSYEQYF. The CDR3 DNA is TGCGCCAGCAGCCGGGACGGGGGGTACTCCTACGAGCAGTACTTC.

This clone was detected only once. V usage is TRBV18 and J usage is TRBJ1-4; the D gene is possibly TRBD1 (5 bases). Trimming cost V 6 bases and J 7 bases, with 12 bases left between them. The V gene's germline CDR1 is KGHSH and CDR2 LQKENI. CDR3 length: 13 amino acids. The CDR3 sequence: CASSLKGAEKLFF. The DNA for the CDR3 is TGTGCCAGCTCCCTCAAAGGGGCTGAAAAACTGTTTTTT.

This clone was counted once. The sample contains more than one DNA sequence encoding this CDR3. The V gene is TRBV5-1, the J gene TRBJ2-1; tentative D call: TRBD2 (5 bases). The CDR3 length is 14 residues. Germline V gives CDR1 SGHRS, CDR2 YFSETQ. V shed 3 bases and J shed 0 bases, with 7 bases lying between them. In nucleotides, the CDR3 is TGCGCCAGCAGCTCGGGGAGCTCCTACAATGAGCAGTTCTTC. The encoded protein is CASSSGSSYNEQFF.

This chain links TRBV4-3 with TRBJ2-7; 10 nucleotides align to TRBD1. The CDR3 is made up of 16 amino acids. From germline, CDR1 is LGHNA and CDR2 YSLEER. V was clipped by 2 bases and J by 3 bases; unmatched bases: 7. The DNA for the CDR3 is TGCGCCAGCAGCCAAAACCCGGGACAGGGGTTCTACGAGCAGTACTTC. It is translated as CASSQNPGQGFYEQYF.

On this clone itself: The same CDR3 is also encoded by other DNA sequences in this sample. V usage is TRBV11-3 and J usage is TRBJ2-3, with no clear D. V was trimmed by 1 base and J by 0 bases, leaving 5 bases between them. The CDR3 length is 14 residues. Germline assignment: CDR1 SGHNT and CDR2 YENEEA. In DNA, the CDR3 is TGTGCCAGCAGCTTAGGGGGAAGCACAGATACGCAGTATTTT. It encodes CASSLGGSTDTQYF.

V is TRBV18 and J is TRBJ1-1; 11 nucleotides match TRBD1. Unmatched junction bases numbered 5, after V lost 3 bases and J lost 5 bases. Germline lookup yields CDR1 KGHSH and CDR2 LQKENI. The CDR3 runs 15 residues. The CDR3 bases are TGTGCCAGCTCACCCTCGGGACAGGGGGTAACTGAAGCTTTCTTT. It specifies CASSPSGQGVTEAFF.

The table lists this clone with a count of one. The chain recombines TRBV5-1 with TRBJ2-5; 9 bases align to TRBD1. The CDR3 length is 15 residues. J lost 2 bases, V lost 1 base, and 3 bases had no gene match. From germline, CDR1 is SGHRS and CDR2 YFSETQ. This CDR3 is CASSLMGTGQETQYF. In DNA form, the CDR3 reads TGCGCCAGCAGCTTGATGGGGACAGGGCAAGAGACCCAGTACTTC.

CDR3 in DNA: TGCGCCAGCAGTCAATCGGTAGGGATTAGCAATCAGCCCCAGCATTTT. Its translation is CASSQSVGISNQPQHF. The rearrangement links TRBV23-1 to TRBJ1-5; D ambiguous. TRBV23-1 is filed as an ORF, its function uncertain. The V end was cut by 0 bases, the J end by 0 bases, with 9 bases between. The CDR3 runs 16 residues.

The rearrangement links TRBV5-1 to TRBJ2-7; tentative D call: TRBD1 (6 bases). Germline V gene data show CDR1 as SGHRS and CDR2 as YFSETQ. This CDR3 has 16 residues. V was clipped by 0 bases and J by 0 bases, with 13 bases between them. The CDR3: CASSLAPGVSSYEQYF. The CDR3 DNA reads TGCGCCAGCAGCTTGGCCCCAGGGGTAAGCTCCTACGAGCAGTACTTC.

The rearrangement uses TRBV28 and TRBJ1-1; TRBD1 matches at 7 bases. Trimming cost V 1 base and J 7 bases; bases outside gene matches: 6. From germline, CDR1 is MDHEN and CDR2 SYDVKM. The CDR3 contains 14 residues. This chain's CDR3 is CASSLSGGVGEAFF. CDR3 nucleotides: TGTGCCAGCAGTTTATCAGGGGGTGTGGGTGAAGCTTTCTTT. Full variable domain (rest looked up from reference TRBV28 and TRBJ1-1): DVKVTQSSRYLVKRTGEKVFLECVQDMDHENMFWYRQDPGLGLRLIYFSYDVKMKEKGDIPEGYSVSREKKERFSLILESASTNQTSMYLCASSLSGGVGEAFFGQGTRLTVV.

The rearrangement links TRBV7-9 to TRBJ2-2; D call uncertain. V shed 5 bases and J shed 5 bases, with 12 bases lying between them. The CDR3 is 14 residues long. The germline V gene has CDR1 SEHNR and CDR2 FQNEAQ (reference sequence). This CDR3 reads CASSPPHGTGELFF. The CDR3 nucleotides read TGTGCCAGCAGCCCACCCCATGGGACCGGGGAGCTGTTTTTT.

This clone came up once. This chain connects TRBV28 to TRBJ2-5; unclear D gene. The CDR3 length is 11 residues. CDR1 MDHEN and CDR2 SYDVKM come from the germline V gene. V lost 4 bases, J lost 14 bases, and 14 bases lay in between. The CDR3 DNA reads TGTGCCAGCAGTTCCAACCTGGGATTATACTTC. Protein sequence: CASSSNLGLYF.

CDR3 sequence: CASRGSRSSYNEQFF. As DNA, the CDR3 is TGTGCCAGCAGGGGCAGCAGAAGCTCCTACAATGAGCAGTTCTTC. The gene calls are TRBV6-5 and TRBJ2-1; D gene unclear. The germline gives CDR1 MNHEY, CDR2 SVGAGI. Trimming took off 6 bases at V and 0 bases at J, with 12 bases between the two ends. CDR3 length equals 15 residues.

This clone was seen only a few times. The CDR3 DNA is TGTGCCAGCAGCGCCCGACCTGGCTACAATGAGCAGTTCTTC. Protein product: CASSARPGYNEQFF. The chain carries TRBV9 and TRBJ2-1; D is ambiguous. The length of the CDR3 is 14 residues. Trimming took 3 bases from V and 3 from J, leaving 10 bases between them. The germline CDR1 and CDR2 sequences are SGDLS and YYNGEE.

The chain combines TRBV19 with TRBJ1-3, with D uncertain. Trimming removed 2 bases at V and 3 bases at J, with 8 bases between. The CDR3 length is 14 residues. The germline CDR1 and CDR2 sequences are LNHDA and SQIVND (reference sequence). DNA of the CDR3: TGTGCCAGTAGTATAACCGTCTTTGGAAACACCATATATTTT. It codes for CASSITVFGNTIYF.

The J gene is TRBJ2-5, the V gene TRBV27, with D tentatively TRBD2 (6 bases). The germline CDR1 and CDR2 sequences are MNHEY and SMNVEV (reference sequence). The CDR3 loop spans 16 amino acids. V was clipped by 1 base and J by 9 bases, with 21 bases between them. The DNA for the CDR3 is TGTGCCAGCAGTTTATTCGTCGGGAGTCTCAAAGGGGCCCAGTACTTC. Its protein is CASSLFVGSLKGAQYF.

CDR3 in DNA: TGTGCCAGCAGCTCCATCGGGGGGCGTCACTACACCTTC. It is translated as CASSSIGGRHYTF. The rearrangement links TRBV11-2 to TRBJ1-2; tentatively, D is TRBD1 (6 bases). CDR3 size: 13 residues. Germline V gene lookup returns CDR1 SGHAT and CDR2 FQNNGV. The V end was cut by 4 bases, the J end by 10 bases, with 16 bases between. Full variable domain (rest looked up from reference TRBV11-2 and TRBJ1-2): EAGVAQSPRYKIIEKRQSVAFWCNPISGHATLYWYQQILGQGPKLLIQFQNNGVVDDSQLPKDRFSAERLKGVDSTLKIQPAKLEDSAVYLCASSSIGGRHYTFGSGTRLTVV.

The V and J genes are TRBV5-4 and TRBJ2-2; 8 nucleotides match TRBD2. Germline loops: CDR1 SGHNT, CDR2 YYREEE (reference sequence). CDR3 length: 17 residues. V trimming: 4 bases; J trimming: 4 bases; junction bases outside the gene matches: 12. Here the CDR3 reads CASSPTRGRGVTGELFF. CDR3 coding DNA: TGTGCCAGCAGCCCCACCCGAGGGCGGGGGGTCACCGGGGAGCTGTTTTTT.

This clone was found many times. The rearrangement joins TRBV28 to TRBJ1-5; the match to TRBD1 covers 8 bases. CDR1 is MDHEN, CDR2 SYDVKM, per germline. The CDR3 loop spans 16 amino acids. V lost 3 bases, J lost 8 bases, and 12 bases stayed unmatched. The CDR3 is CASSFALAGGWEPQHF. For the CDR3, the DNA is TGTGCCAGCAGTTTTGCTTTGGCAGGGGGCTGGGAGCCCCAGCATTTT. The full variable domain, with the rest looked up from reference TRBV28 and TRBJ1-5, is DVKVTQSSRYLVKRTGEKVFLECVQDMDHENMFWYRQDPGLGLRLIYFSYDVKMKEKGDIPEGYSVSREKKERFSLILESASTNQTSMYLCASSFALAGGWEPQHFGDGTRLSIL.

V is TRBV7-9 and J is TRBJ1-5; weak D call: TRBD1 (5 bases). The CDR3 contains 13 residues. The ends were cut back, 10 bases at V and 3 bases at J, with 13 bases in the middle. Germline V gene sequence: CDR1 SEHNR, CDR2 FQNEAQ (reference sequence). CDR3 amino acids: CATSGGVNQPQHF. The DNA for the CDR3 is TGTGCCACCTCGGGAGGGGTCAATCAGCCCCAGCATTTT.